This is a list of T cell receptor beta chains from one sample in a study of CD8+ T cells in alopecia areata. Sequencing was performed with immunoSEQ multiplex PCR; in TCRdb, only in-frame clones are kept and a portion is missing. The sample lists approximately 43,000 clones; roughly 65% were seen once. Sequencing used CD8+ T cells sorted from blood, obtained at week 4, from a patient treated with tofacitinib. The receptors shown here come from a human donor with alopecia areata. CDR3s include the opening cysteine and the closing phenylalanine or tryptophan. Fields, in order: J gene, clone size, D gene, V gene, CDR3 protein, CDR3 DNA. A D gene is named only where the DNA matches it firmly. Size values are once, few and many counts, or a class for expanded clones, and some rows have none.

>TRBJ2-7|-|-|TRBV25-1
CASSEEGSGYEQYF
TGTGCCAGCAGTGAAGAAGGGTCCGGCTACGAGCAGTACTTC
>TRBJ2-1|-|-|TRBV30
CAWSVSLGDNEQFF
TGTGCCTGGAGTGTATCACTGGGAGACAATGAGCAGTTCTTC
>TRBJ2-5|-|-|TRBV13
CASSSGRRRETQYF
TGTGCCAGCAGCTCGGGACGGCGGAGAGAGACCCAGTACTTC
>TRBJ2-7|few|-|TRBV29-1
CSVETDLSYEQYF
TGCAGCGTTGAGACAGACCTCTCCTACGAGCAGTACTTC
>TRBJ2-3|-|TRBD1|TRBV29-1
CSVLGQGGTDTQYF
TGCAGCGTCTTGGGACAGGGGGGCACAGATACGCAGTATTTT
>TRBJ1-2|-|-|TRBV19
CASTRNRDGYTF
TGTGCCAGTACCCGTAACAGGGATGGCTACACCTTC
>TRBJ2-6|few|-|TRBV11-1
CASSSRSPWSSGANVLTF
TGTGCCAGCAGCTCTCGATCTCCTTGGTCCTCTGGGGCCAACGTCCTGACTTTC
>TRBJ2-3|-|-|TRBV29-1
CSVDGTTDTQYF
TGCAGCGTTGATGGGACAACAGATACGCAGTATTTT
>TRBJ2-1|-|-|TRBV29-1
CSVMGRYNEQFF
TGCAGCGTGATGGGCAGGTACAATGAGCAGTTCTTC
>TRBJ2-7|-|TRBD1|TRBV2
CASSEGQGAYEQYF
TGTGCCAGCAGTGAAGGACAGGGGGCCTACGAGCAGTACTTC
>TRBJ2-3|few|-|TRBV29-1
CSVDIDSSTDTQYF
TGCAGCGTTGACATTGACAGTAGCACAGATACGCAGTATTTT
>TRBJ1-1|-|-|TRBV4-3
CASSQDPGTTNEAFF
TGCGCCAGCAGCCAAGATCCCGGGACTACAAATGAAGCTTTCTTT
>TRBJ2-1|-|TRBD2|TRBV7-3
CASSLGASGGHYNEQFF
TGTGCCAGCAGCTTAGGGGCTAGCGGGGGCCACTACAATGAGCAGTTCTTC
>TRBJ2-7|-|-|TRBV10-3
CAIATETVPYEQYF
TGTGCCATCGCGACGGAAACCGTCCCCTACGAGCAGTACTTC
>TRBJ1-5|-|-|TRBV30
CAWSVAGNQPQHF
TGTGCCTGGAGTGTAGCGGGAAATCAGCCCCAGCATTTT
>TRBJ2-1|-|TRBD2|TRBV30
CAWRSGSSYNEQFF
TGTGCCTGGAGGAGCGGGAGCTCCTACAATGAGCAGTTCTTC
>TRBJ2-7|-|TRBD1|TRBV29-1
CSVEIGTGVEQYF
TGCAGCGTTGAAATCGGGACAGGGGTCGAGCAGTACTTC
>TRBJ1-2|-|-|TRBV4-3
CASSQDRAVGYGYTF
TGCGCCAGCAGCCAAGATCGGGCAGTGGGGTATGGCTACACCTTC
>TRBJ1-1|-|-|TRBV30
CAWSGGRAEAFF
TGTGCCTGGAGTGGGGGGAGAGCTGAAGCTTTCTTT
>TRBJ1-1|-|-|TRBV10-3
CASGGGLGTEAFF
TGTGCCTCGGGCGGGGGGCTCGGCACTGAAGCTTTCTTT
>TRBJ2-1|-|-|TRBV6-6
CASNSDKKFF
TGTGCCAGCAACTCGGACAAAAAGTTCTTC
>TRBJ1-2|-|-|TRBV29-1
CSVDGVIGGYGYTF
TGCAGCGTTGACGGGGTCATAGGGGGCTATGGCTACACCTTC
>TRBJ2-7|-|-|TRBV29-1
CSALGSYEQYF
TGCAGCGCCCTGGGGAGCTACGAGCAGTACTTC
>TRBJ2-7|-|-|TRBV7-2
CASSSRDASYEQYF
TGTGCCAGCAGCTCCCGGGACGCATCCTACGAGCAGTACTTC
>TRBJ1-1|-|-|TRBV30
CAWARNTEAFF
TGTGCCTGGGCCCGGAACACTGAAGCTTTCTTT
>TRBJ1-1|few|-|TRBV28
CASSSRTANTEAFF
TGTGCCAGCAGTTCACGGACAGCGAACACTGAAGCTTTCTTT
>TRBJ2-1|-|-|TRBV30
CAWSVSDSYNEQFF
TGTGCCTGGAGTGTTAGCGACTCCTACAATGAGCAGTTCTTC
>TRBJ1-1|-|-|TRBV27
CASSLMSGGVGVAEAFF
TGTGCCAGCAGTTTAATGTCGGGGGGCGTGGGTGTCGCTGAAGCTTTCTTT
>TRBJ2-2|-|TRBD1|TRBV30
CACTSGGLNTGELFF
TGTGCCTGCACCTCAGGGGGCCTGAACACCGGGGAGCTGTTTTTT
>TRBJ2-6|-|-|TRBV7-9
CASSLRFTESSGANVLTF
TGTGCCAGCAGCTTACGGTTCACAGAGAGCTCTGGGGCCAACGTCCTGACTTTC
>TRBJ1-4|-|TRBD1|TRBV28
CASSPDRGEKLFF
TGTGCCAGCAGTCCGGACAGGGGGGAAAAACTGTTTTTT
>TRBJ1-2|-|-|TRBV30
CAWSHDSAVIEGYTF
TGTGCCTGGAGCCACGACTCCGCGGTAATCGAGGGCTACACCTTC
>TRBJ2-7|-|TRBD2|TRBV13
CASSPREAYEQYF
TGTGCCAGCAGCCCCCGGGAGGCCTACGAGCAGTACTTC
>TRBJ2-5|-|-|TRBV13
CASSLGLQETQYF
TGTGCCAGCAGCTTAGGCCTACAAGAGACCCAGTACTTC
>TRBJ1-5|-|-|TRBV30
CAWSGSPNQPQHF
TGTGCCTGGAGTGGAAGTCCCAATCAGCCCCAGCATTTT
>TRBJ2-1|few|-|TRBV6-5
CASSPVPGNEQFF
TGTGCCAGCAGCCCCGTACCGGGCAATGAGCAGTTCTTC
>TRBJ2-7|few|-|TRBV2
CASSPGIYEQYF
TGTGCCAGCAGTCCAGGGATCTACGAGCAGTACTTC
>TRBJ2-5|-|-|TRBV30
CAWKRTGETQYF
TGTGCCTGGAAGCGGACGGGGGAGACCCAGTACTTC
>TRBJ1-5|-|-|TRBV7-6
CASSPDQATNQPQHF
TGTGCCAGCAGCCCCGACCAGGCTACCAATCAGCCCCAGCATTTT
>TRBJ2-5|few|TRBD2|TRBV5-6
CASSLLAGTQETQYF
TGTGCCAGCAGCTTACTAGCGGGGACGCAAGAGACCCAGTACTTC
>TRBJ1-1|-|-|TRBV30
CAWSVGTEAFF
TGTGCCTGGAGTGTAGGGACTGAAGCTTTCTTT
>TRBJ2-3|-|-|TRBV29-1
CSVENRDPGDTQYF
TGCAGCGTCGAGAACCGGGACCCGGGGGATACGCAGTATTTT
>TRBJ1-2|few|-|TRBV14
CASSQGTQYGYTF
TGTGCCAGCAGCCAAGGGACCCAGTATGGCTACACCTTC
>TRBJ1-1|few|-|TRBV29-1
CSVKTGDRFREAFF
TGCAGCGTAAAGACAGGCGACCGATTCCGAGAAGCTTTCTTT
>TRBJ1-1|-|-|TRBV29-1
CSVLTGSIEAFF
TGCAGCGTTCTTACAGGGAGCATCGAAGCTTTCTTT
>TRBJ2-7|-|-|TRBV6-5
CASRKGQTYEQYF
TGTGCCAGCAGAAAAGGACAGACCTACGAGCAGTACTTC
>TRBJ1-2|-|TRBD1|TRBV4-3
CASSPGQGNYGYTF
TGCGCCAGCAGCCCGGGACAGGGGAACTATGGCTACACCTTC
>TRBJ2-2|-|-|TRBV7-9
CASSLFPGELFF
TGTGCCAGCAGCTTATTTCCCGGGGAGCTGTTTTTT
>TRBJ2-7|-|-|TRBV7-2
CASSSVSLEQYF
TGTGCCAGCAGTTCCGTAAGCCTCGAGCAGTACTTC
>TRBJ2-7|-|TRBD1|TRBV4-3
CASSQGTGVNYEQYF
TGCGCCAGCAGCCAAGGGACAGGGGTAAACTACGAGCAGTACTTC
>TRBJ2-7|many|TRBD2|TRBV29-1
CSVEDRGLINAQYF
TGCAGCGTTGAAGATAGGGGACTAATTAACGCGCAGTACTTC
>TRBJ2-5|-|TRBD1|TRBV7-8
CASRGQGKETQYF
TGTGCCAGCAGAGGACAGGGGAAAGAGACCCAGTACTTC
>TRBJ2-7|-|-|TRBV30
CACTGPAYEQYF
TGTGCCTGTACGGGGCCCGCTTACGAGCAGTACTTC
>TRBJ1-2|-|-|TRBV9
CASSGSGSYGYTF
TGTGCCAGCAGCGGATCAGGGTCCTATGGCTACACCTTC
>TRBJ2-7|few|-|TRBV7-2
CASSSWSAYEQYF
TGTGCCAGCAGCTCCTGGTCGGCCTACGAGCAGTACTTC
>TRBJ2-1|-|TRBD1|TRBV6-5
CASSYSIGQVVDEQFF
TGTGCCAGCAGTTACTCGATAGGACAGGTCGTCGATGAGCAGTTCTTC
>TRBJ1-1|-|-|TRBV30
CAWSVRGEAFF
TGTGCCTGGAGTGTAAGGGGTGAAGCTTTCTTT
>TRBJ2-2|-|-|TRBV29-1
CSVLTGNTGELFF
TGCAGCGTCCTGACAGGGAACACCGGGGAGCTGTTTTTT
>TRBJ2-7|-|TRBD2|TRBV9
CASGGDSGGEQYF
TGTGCCAGCGGCGGAGACAGCGGGGGGGAGCAGTACTTC